The clone carrying this T cell receptor (beta chain) was counted ten times or more. Regarding time point: newly diagnosed GD, antithyroid drugs for less than 3 months. PBMC RNA served as the TCR library source. The germline gives CDR1 GTSNPN, CDR2 SVGIG (reference sequence). The CDR3 is made up of 16 amino acids. Trimming removed 0 bases from V and 6 bases from J, with 20 bases in between. Libraries of TCR beta came from iRepertoire HTBI primers plus Arm-PCR of CDR3 regions. TCRdb passed the multiplex PCR reads through MiXCR, listing each CDR3 protein once. Of some 460,000 distinct CDR3 sequences in the sample, roughly 17% are singletons; the top ten hold more than 10%. The data were taken from a study of regulatory T cells in long-lasting Graves disease. The same sample was also studied in work on T cells in Graves' hyperthyroidism and ophthalmopathy. Per that study: The hyperthyroidism was newly diagnosed and had lasted under 2 months; the patients were aged 18 to 65. The HTBI set primed first-round TCR CDR3 RT-PCR. Most thyroid clonotypes with frequency above 0.001 were detected in blood.

The rearrangement links TRBV30 to TRBJ1-1; tentative D call: TRBD1 (6 bases). This TCR was sampled from a man aged 35 to 55 with Graves disease. Sequencing was performed on peripheral blood mononuclear cells (PBMCs), taken at new diagnosis, from a patient treated with antithyroid drugs. CDR3 coding DNA: TGTGCCTGGAGTGTAAGGGGGTTGGTGGGGGTTGCTGAAGCTTTCTTT. It codes for CAWSVRGLVGVAEAFF.